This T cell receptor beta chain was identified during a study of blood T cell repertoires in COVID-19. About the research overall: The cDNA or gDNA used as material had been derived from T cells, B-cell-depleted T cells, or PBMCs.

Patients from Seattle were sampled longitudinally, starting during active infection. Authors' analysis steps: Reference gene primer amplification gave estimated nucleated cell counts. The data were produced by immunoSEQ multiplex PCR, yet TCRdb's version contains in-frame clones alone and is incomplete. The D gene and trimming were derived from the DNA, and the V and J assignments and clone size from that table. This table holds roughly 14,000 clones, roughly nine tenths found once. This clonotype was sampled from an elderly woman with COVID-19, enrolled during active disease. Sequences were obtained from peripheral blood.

The CDR3 DNA sequence: TGTGCCAGCAGCCAAGAAAATTCCCGGCAAGAGACCCAGTACTTC. Translation: CASSQENSRQETQYF. The V call is TRBV14, the J call TRBJ2-5; D gene ambiguous. The CDR3 loop spans 15 amino acids. Trimming pared 0 bases from V and 2 bases from J, leaving 10 bases between. Germline V lookup: CDR1 SGHDN, CDR2 FVKESK. Using reference TRBV14 and TRBJ2-5 for the parts outside the CDR3, the full variable domain is EAGVTQFPSHSVIEKGQTVTLRCDPISGHDNLYWYRRVMGKEIKFLLHFVKESKQDESGMPNNRFLAERTGGTYSTLKVQPAELEDSGVYFCASSQENSRQETQYFGPGTRLLVL.